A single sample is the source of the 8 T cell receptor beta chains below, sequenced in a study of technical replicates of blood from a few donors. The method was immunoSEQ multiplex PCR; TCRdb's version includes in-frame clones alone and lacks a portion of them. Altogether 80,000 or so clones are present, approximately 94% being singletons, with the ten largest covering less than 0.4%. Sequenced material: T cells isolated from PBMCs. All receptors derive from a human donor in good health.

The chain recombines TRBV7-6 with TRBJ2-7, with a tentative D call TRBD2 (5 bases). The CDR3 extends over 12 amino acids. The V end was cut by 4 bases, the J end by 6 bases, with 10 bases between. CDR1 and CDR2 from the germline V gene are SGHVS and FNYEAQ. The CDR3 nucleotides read TGTGCCAGCAGCTCCAACCGGGGCGAGCAGTACTTC. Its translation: CASSSNRGEQYF.

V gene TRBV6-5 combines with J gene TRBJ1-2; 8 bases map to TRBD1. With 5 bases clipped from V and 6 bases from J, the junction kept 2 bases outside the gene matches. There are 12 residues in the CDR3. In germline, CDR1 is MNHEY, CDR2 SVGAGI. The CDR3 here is CASSTTGDGYTF. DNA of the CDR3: TGTGCCAGCAGTACGACAGGGGATGGCTACACCTTC.

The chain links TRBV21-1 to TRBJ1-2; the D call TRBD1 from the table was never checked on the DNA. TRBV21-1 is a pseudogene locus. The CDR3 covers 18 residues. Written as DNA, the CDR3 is TGTGCCAGCAGCCGTACAGGGAAGTGGGACCGGCTCAACTATGGCTACACCTTC. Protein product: CASSRTGKWDRLNYGYTF.

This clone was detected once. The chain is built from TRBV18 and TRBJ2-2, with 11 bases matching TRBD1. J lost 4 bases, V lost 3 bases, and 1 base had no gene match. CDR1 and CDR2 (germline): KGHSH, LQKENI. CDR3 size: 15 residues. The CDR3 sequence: CASSPGTGGTGELFF. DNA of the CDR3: TGTGCCAGCTCACCTGGGACAGGGGGCACCGGGGAGCTGTTTTTT.

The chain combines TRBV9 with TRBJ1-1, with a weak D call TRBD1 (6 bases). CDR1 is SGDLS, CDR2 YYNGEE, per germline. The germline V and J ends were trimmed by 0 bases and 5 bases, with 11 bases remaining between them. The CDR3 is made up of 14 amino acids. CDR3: CASSVAGAGTEAFF. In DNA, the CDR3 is TGTGCCAGCAGCGTAGCAGGGGCCGGGACTGAAGCTTTCTTT.

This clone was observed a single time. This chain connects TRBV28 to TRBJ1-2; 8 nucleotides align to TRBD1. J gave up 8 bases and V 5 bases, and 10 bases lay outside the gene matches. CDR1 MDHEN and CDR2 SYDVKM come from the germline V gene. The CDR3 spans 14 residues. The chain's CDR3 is CASSPTGTGNGYTF. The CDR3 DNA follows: TGTGCCAGCAGTCCAACCGGGACAGGAAACGGCTACACCTTC.

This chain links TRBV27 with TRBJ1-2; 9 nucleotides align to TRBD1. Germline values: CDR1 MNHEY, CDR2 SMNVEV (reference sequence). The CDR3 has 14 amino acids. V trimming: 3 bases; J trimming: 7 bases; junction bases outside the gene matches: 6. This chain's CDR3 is CASSFRDRASGYTF. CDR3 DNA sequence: TGTGCCAGCAGTTTCCGGGACAGGGCCTCTGGCTACACCTTC.

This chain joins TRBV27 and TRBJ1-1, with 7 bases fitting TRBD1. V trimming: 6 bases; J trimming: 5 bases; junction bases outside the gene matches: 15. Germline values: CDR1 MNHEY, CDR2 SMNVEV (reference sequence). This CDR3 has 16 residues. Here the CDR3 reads CASSPRDRPPGTEAFF. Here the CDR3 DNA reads TGTGCCAGCAGCCCTAGGGACAGACCCCCAGGGACTGAAGCTTTCTTT.